This TCR beta chain was observed in a study of T cell repertoires in cytomegalovirus infection. The wider study: A matching HLA type, together with CMV infection, was signaled by public TCR beta signatures.

Study conclusions and caveats: Clonotypes of TCR beta that were HLA-C-restricted and CMV-specific dominated the ex vivo response. There were carriers of CMV plus the relevant HLA, and cumulative public TCR beta family frequency identified them.

TCRdb reprocessed the reads with MiXCR, giving one entry per CDR3 protein. The table shows about 300,000 distinct CDR3 sequences, with about 25% occurring only once. This clonotype was observed many times. Its specificity is unknown. Unmatched junction bases numbered 7, after V lost 6 bases and J lost 4 bases. CDR3 length equals 16 residues. CDR1 and CDR2 (germline): SGHTA, FQGNSA. The sequence was obtained from a human donor in good health (CMV status not recorded). Some clones in this sample may be carry-over from other donors' samples. The V gene is TRBV7-2, the J gene TRBJ2-2, with TRBD2 matching over 11 bases. Sequencing input: PBMCs. The CDR3 sequence: CASSRLAGPVTGELFF. The CDR3 DNA reads TGTGCCAGCAGTCGACTAGCGGGGCCGGTCACCGGGGAGCTGTTTTTT.